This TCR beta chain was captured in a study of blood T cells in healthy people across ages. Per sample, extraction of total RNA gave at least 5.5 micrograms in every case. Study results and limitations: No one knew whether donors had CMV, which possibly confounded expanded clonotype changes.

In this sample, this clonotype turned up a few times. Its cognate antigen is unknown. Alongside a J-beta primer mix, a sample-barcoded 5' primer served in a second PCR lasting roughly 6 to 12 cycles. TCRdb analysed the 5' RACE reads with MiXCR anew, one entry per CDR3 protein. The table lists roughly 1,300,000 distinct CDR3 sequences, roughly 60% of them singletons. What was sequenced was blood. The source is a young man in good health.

In nucleotides, the CDR3 is TGCGCCAGCAGCCAACGCGTGATAACTAGCATTGGGGCCAATGAGCAGTTCTTC. Translation gives CASSQRVITSIGANEQFF. The gene calls are TRBV4-1 and TRBJ2-1, with a tentative D call TRBD2 (6 bases). This CDR3 contains 18 residues. V dropped 2 bases and J dropped 6 bases, with 23 bases sitting between them. The V gene's germline CDR1 is MGHRA and CDR2 YSYEKL.